Shown below are 6 T cell receptor beta chains from a single sample sequenced in a study of cytomegalovirus exposure and HLA in healthy donors. The PCR contained 60 Vbeta and 13 Jbeta primers. Profiled with immunoSEQ multiplex PCR; TCRdb holds only in-frame clones, not every one. The data include 85,000 to 90,000 clones; the top ten clones carry 15% to 17%. Sequenced input: PBMCs. The receptors were sampled from a man in his forties or fifties in good health and CMV-seropositive.

The chain is built from TRBV4-1 and TRBJ2-1, with 11 nucleotides matching TRBD2. Germline CDR1 is MGHRA and CDR2 is YSYEKL. With 3 bases clipped from V and 3 bases from J, the junction kept 4 bases outside the gene matches. There are 16 residues in the CDR3. CDR3 sequence (DNA): TGCGCCAGCAGCCATCTGGGACTAGCGGACTACAATGAGCAGTTCTTC. Translating gives CASSHLGLADYNEQFF.

The chain carries TRBV18 and TRBJ2-5; TRBD1 agrees at 8 bases. The CDR3 has 15 amino acids. V was pared by 4 bases and J by 0 bases, with 4 bases of the junction left unmatched. Germline V lookup: CDR1 KGHSH, CDR2 LQKENI. Here the CDR3 reads CASSRRQGNQETQYF. The DNA of the CDR3 is TGTGCCAGCTCACGGCGACAGGGGAACCAAGAGACCCAGTACTTC.

This chain links TRBV6-5 with TRBJ1-2; possibly TRBD1 for D (6 bases). From germline, CDR1 is MNHEY and CDR2 SVGAGI. V shed 5 bases and J shed 2 bases, with 12 bases lying between them. CDR3 length equals 14 residues. The CDR3 bases are TGTGCCAGCAGTCCGACAGGCGGCAACTATGGCTACACCTTC. Translating it yields CASSPTGGNYGYTF.

The genes are TRBV6-5 and TRBJ1-4, with TRBD1 as a possible D gene (5 bases). Germline V gene lookup returns CDR1 MNHEY and CDR2 SVGAGI. V dropped 2 bases and J dropped 4 bases, with 11 bases sitting between them. The CDR3 length is 15 residues. The CDR3 is CASSYLRDGNEKLFF. CDR3 DNA: TGTGCCAGCAGTTACCTCAGGGATGGTAATGAAAAACTGTTTTTT.

The CDR3 reads CASSKRDNTEAFF. The CDR3 nucleotides are TGTGCCAGCTCCAAGCGGGATAACACTGAAGCTTTCTTT. This chain links TRBV10-3 with TRBJ1-1; the D is unclear. CDR3 size: 13 residues. Deletions cut 10 bases from V and 2 bases from J, with 14 bases between. Per germline, CDR1 ENHRY and CDR2 SYGVKD.

Here the CDR3 DNA reads TGCGCCAGCAGCCTGGGGCCCAATAGCAATCAGCCCCAGCATTTT. Its protein is CASSLGPNSNQPQHF. The chain employs TRBV5-1 and TRBJ1-5; D might be TRBD1 (5 bases). This CDR3 spans 15 amino acids. Trimming stripped 4 bases from V and 0 bases from J, with 11 bases between. Germline CDR1 SGHRS, CDR2 YFSETQ. The variable domain in full, completed from reference TRBV5-1 and TRBJ1-5, reads KAGVTQTPRYLIKTRGQQVTLSCSPISGHRSVSWYQQTPGQGLQFLFEYFSETQRNKGNFPGRFSGRQFSNSRSEMNVSTLELGDSALYLCASSLGPNSNQPQHFGDGTRLSIL.